This TCR beta chain stems from a study of blood T cell repertoires in COVID-19. The overall study: Material from acute and convalescent COVID-19 was sourced from the United States, Italy and Spain. Nucleic acid was either cDNA or gDNA, and it came from T cells, B-cell-depleted T cells, or PBMCs.

Original methodology: By means of reference gene primer amplification, nucleated cell counts were estimated. Profiled with immunoSEQ multiplex PCR; TCRdb holds only in-frame clones, not every one. That table furnishes V, J and clone size, whereas the DNA furnished D and trimming. The sample carries 170,000 or so clones, roughly nine tenths recorded once. The V gene's germline CDR1 is SGDLS and CDR2 YYNGEE. The CDR3 has 13 residues. With 3 bases removed from V and 4 bases from J, the gap between germline ends came to 7 bases. The sequenced sample was peripheral blood. The sequence derives from a man over 45 with acute or convalescent COVID-19. This chain connects TRBV9 to TRBJ2-2, with D hard to call. The CDR3 nucleotides read TGTGCCAGCAGCGGGGCCGCCACCGGGGAGCTGTTTTTT. Translating it yields CASSGAATGELFF. Variable domain in full (rest from reference TRBV9 and TRBJ2-2): DSGVTQTPKHLITATGQRVTLRCSPRSGDLSVYWYQQSLDQGLQFLIQYYNGEERAKGNILERFSAQQFPDLHSELNLSSLELGDSALYFCASSGAATGELFFGEGSRLTVL.